This entry lists 10 T cell receptor beta chains sequenced from one sample in a study of blood T cell repertoires in COVID-19. Produced via immunoSEQ multiplex PCR; TCRdb's table is partial and in-frame only. Here the sample spans around 150,000 clones, roughly 90% being singletons. Sequencing was carried out using peripheral blood. These receptors originate from a man between 60 and 75 years old with acute or convalescent COVID-19.

The V call is TRBV19, the J call TRBJ2-1, with D unclear. CDR1 and CDR2 from the germline V gene are LNHDA and SQIVND (reference sequence). This CDR3 spans 14 amino acids. The V and J ends lost 2 bases and 3 bases respectively, with 8 bases between them. For the CDR3, the DNA is TGTGCCAGTAGTATATTAGCAGACTACAATGAGCAGTTCTTC. Translated: CASSILADYNEQFF.

The chain uses TRBV9 and TRBJ1-1; a weak D match, TRBD1 (6 bases). Germline V gene sequence: CDR1 SGDLS, CDR2 YYNGEE. CDR3 length: 13 residues. The germline V and J ends were trimmed by 4 bases and 2 bases, with 9 bases remaining between them. CDR3 DNA sequence: TGTGCCAGCAGCATCAGGGGTAACACTGAAGCTTTCTTT. Its protein is CASSIRGNTEAFF.

The V call is TRBV5-1, the J call TRBJ2-2; 10 positions match TRBD1. The CDR3 consists of 16 residues. J was trimmed by 5 bases and V by 2 bases; bases with no gene match: 6. Germline V gene sequence: CDR1 SGHRS, CDR2 YFSETQ. DNA for the CDR3: TGCGCCAGCAGCTTAAGCTGGACAGGGGGAACCGGGGAGCTGTTTTTT. Amino acid sequence: CASSLSWTGGTGELFF.

This sequence joins TRBV10-3 and TRBJ2-1; 11 bases map to TRBD2. V lost 4 bases to trimming and J lost 5 bases; unmatched junction nucleotides: 13. CDR3 length: 18 amino acids. Germline lookup yields CDR1 ENHRY and CDR2 SYGVKD. The CDR3 reads CAISVKFTSGGPNNEQFF. For the CDR3, the DNA is TGTGCCATCAGTGTCAAATTTACTAGCGGGGGACCAAACAATGAGCAGTTCTTC.

This clone was recorded a few times. For the CDR3, the DNA is TGTGCCAGCAGCTTTAGTCTTCGGGAGGCTTTCTTT. The encoded protein is CASSFSLREAFF. This chain joins TRBV11-2 and TRBJ1-1; the D is unclear. In germline, CDR1 is SGHAT, CDR2 FQNNGV. The CDR3 has 12 residues. Trimming left V 3 bases short and J 11 bases short, with 13 bases between.

The rearrangement links TRBV30 to TRBJ1-2, with D possibly TRBD1 on 5 matching bases. Trimming shortened V by 7 bases and J by 2 bases, and 14 bases separated the two germline ends. Germline V lookup: CDR1 GTSNPN, CDR2 SVGIG (reference sequence). This CDR3 has 13 residues. The DNA of the CDR3 is TGTGCCTACATGCCCGGGGGAAACTATGGCTACACCTTC. Translated, it gives CAYMPGGNYGYTF.

The chain recombines TRBV7-2 with TRBJ2-1; possible D gene TRBD2, 6 bases. CDR1 SGHTA and CDR2 FQGNSA come from the germline V gene. CDR3 length: 16 residues. Trimming shortened V by 6 bases and J by 1 base, and 16 bases separated the two germline ends. The CDR3 spells CASRRTPGGSYNEQFF. The CDR3, as DNA: TGTGCCAGCAGACGGACCCCAGGAGGGTCCTACAATGAGCAGTTCTTC.

This rearrangement joins TRBV18 to TRBJ1-1; D call uncertain. Between the trimmed V and J ends, which lost 0 bases and 0 bases, there was a span of 8 bases. The CDR3 sequence is 15 residues long. The germline gives CDR1 KGHSH, CDR2 LQKENI. CDR3 nucleotide sequence: TGTGCCAGCTCACCACCGAGGCTCATGAACACTGAAGCTTTCTTT. It codes for CASSPPRLMNTEAFF.

The V call is TRBV18, the J call TRBJ2-5; D ambiguous. This CDR3 region has 13 residues. From germline, CDR1 is KGHSH and CDR2 LQKENI. V lost 1 base and J 2 bases, leaving 5 bases between the germline ends. CDR3 protein: CASSPQQQETQYF. In DNA, the CDR3 is TGTGCCAGCTCACCACAACAACAAGAGACCCAGTACTTC.

The chain couples TRBV11-2 to TRBJ1-4, with 8 bases that match TRBD1. Unmatched junction bases numbered 4, after V lost 5 bases and J lost 2 bases. The CDR3 extends over 15 amino acids. Germline V gene sequence: CDR1 SGHAT, CDR2 FQNNGV. CDR3 amino acids: CASSTRTGTNEKLFF. The CDR3 DNA reads TGTGCCAGCAGCACTCGGACAGGGACTAATGAAAAACTGTTTTTT.